This T cell receptor beta chain was profiled in a study of blood T cell repertoires in COVID-19. Study in general: Among Cohort 3 donors, those recovered had two negative PCRs, clearance, or symptom resolution. COVID-19 samples from acute and convalescent phases originated in the United States, Italy and Spain.

CDR3 length: 17 residues. Germline CDR1 is MDHEN and CDR2 is SYDVKM. V trimming: 4 bases; J trimming: 3 bases; junction bases outside the gene matches: 12. Study members were between roughly 18 and 89 years old and lived in roughly 24 US regions. Participants' own reports of clinical history determined their cohort assignment. TCRdb's table, derived via immunoSEQ multiplex PCR, lists solely in-frame clones and lacks some. The repertoire consists of about 190,000 clones, with around 83% occurring once and the leading ten covering 20% to 25%. This TCR was recovered from a middle-aged woman in a cohort exposed to, infected with or recovered from COVID-19 (not recorded which). The chain has TRBV28 and TRBJ2-7; 10 positions agree with TRBD2. Specimen: PBMCs or T cells enriched from blood (not recorded which). For the CDR3, the DNA is TGTGCCAGCAGTTCGCCCCGTCTAGCGGGGGTAGGCTACGAGCAGTACTTC. This translates into CASSSPRLAGVGYEQYF.